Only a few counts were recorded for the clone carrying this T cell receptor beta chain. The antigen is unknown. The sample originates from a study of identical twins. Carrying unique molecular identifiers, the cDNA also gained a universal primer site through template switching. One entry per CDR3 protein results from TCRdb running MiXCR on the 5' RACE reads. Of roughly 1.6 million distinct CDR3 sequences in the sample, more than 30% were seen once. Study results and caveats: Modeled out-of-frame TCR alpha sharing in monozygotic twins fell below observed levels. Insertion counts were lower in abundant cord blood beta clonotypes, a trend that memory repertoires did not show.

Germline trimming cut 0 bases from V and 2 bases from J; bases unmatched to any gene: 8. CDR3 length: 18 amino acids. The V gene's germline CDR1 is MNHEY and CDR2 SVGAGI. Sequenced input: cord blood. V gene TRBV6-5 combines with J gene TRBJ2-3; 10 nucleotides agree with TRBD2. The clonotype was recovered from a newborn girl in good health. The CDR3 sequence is CASSYSYTSGTITDTQYF. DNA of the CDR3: TGTGCCAGCAGTTACTCTTACACTAGCGGGACTATCACAGATACGCAGTATTTT.